The 31 T cell receptor beta chains below come from one sample, sequenced in a study of cytomegalovirus exposure and HLA in healthy donors. Both 60 Vbeta primers and 13 Jbeta primers went into the PCR. The repertoire was sequenced with immunoSEQ multiplex PCR; TCRdb's copy has only in-frame clones and lacks some. The sample yields about 160,000 clones, around four fifths seen once. The sequenced sample consisted of PBMCs. These receptors were collected from a female donor in good health and CMV-seronegative.

V is TRBV19 and J is TRBJ2-5, with D tentatively TRBD2 (5 bases). The CDR3 has 14 amino acids. CDR1 and CDR2 (germline): LNHDA, SQIVND (reference sequence). Between the trimmed V and J ends, which lost 3 bases and 2 bases, there was a span of 10 bases. The CDR3 is CASSISGKQETQYF. DNA of the CDR3: TGTGCCAGTAGTATTTCGGGGAAACAAGAGACCCAGTACTTC.

This chain connects TRBV7-2 to TRBJ1-2; D is unclear. This CDR3 comprises 13 residues. In germline, CDR1 is SGHTA, CDR2 FQGNSA. The V end lost 2 bases, the J end lost 4 bases, and 8 bases lay between the germline ends. The CDR3 nucleotides are TGTGCCAGCAGCTTACGGGGTGGCTATGGCTACACCTTC. It encodes CASSLRGGYGYTF.

The chain uses TRBV29-1 and TRBJ2-3, with D maybe TRBD2 (6 bases). Germline assignment: CDR1 SQVTM and CDR2 ANQGSEA. Trimming shortened V by 6 bases and J by 0 bases, and 13 bases separated the two germline ends. CDR3 length: 14 amino acids. The CDR3 spells CSVRAGMSTDTQYF. The CDR3 DNA follows: TGCAGCGTAAGAGCGGGTATGAGCACAGATACGCAGTATTTT.

This clone was seen a handful of times. The rearrangement joins TRBV2 to TRBJ2-7, with 8 bases fitting TRBD2. The CDR3 has 16 amino acids. CDR1 SNHLY and CDR2 FYNNEI come from the germline V gene. With V trimmed by 6 bases and J by 2 bases, 12 bases remained unmatched. The CDR3, as DNA: TGTGCCAGCAGCCCGGGGGCTAGCGGGTACACCTACGAGCAGTACTTC. Its protein is CASSPGASGYTYEQYF.

The V call is TRBV10-3, the J call TRBJ2-7, with 13 nucleotides matching TRBD2. V shed 6 bases and J 7 bases; nucleotides not matched to a gene: 6. In germline, CDR1 is ENHRY, CDR2 SYGVKD. This CDR3 comprises 14 residues. The chain's CDR3 is CAISGLAGAWEQYF. For the CDR3, the DNA is TGTGCCATCAGCGGACTAGCGGGAGCTTGGGAGCAGTACTTC.

The chain combines TRBV6-5 with TRBJ2-2; D may be TRBD2 (6 bases). CDR3 length: 16 amino acids. V was cut by 4 bases and J by 5 bases, with 17 bases left in between. Germline lookup yields CDR1 MNHEY and CDR2 SVGAGI. The CDR3 loop reads CASSFGTPTGTGELFF. The CDR3 DNA reads TGTGCCAGCAGTTTCGGGACTCCCACTGGGACCGGGGAGCTGTTTTTT.

The V call is TRBV9, the J call TRBJ1-1; D is possibly TRBD1 (5 bases). There are 14 residues in the CDR3. Per the germline V gene, CDR1 is SGDLS and CDR2 is YYNGEE. The V and J ends lost 3 bases and 4 bases respectively, with 13 bases between them. The CDR3, as DNA: TGTGCCAGCAGCGCGGGGGACTCCGGCACTGAAGCTTTCTTT. It codes for CASSAGDSGTEAFF. Looking up the rest from reference TRBV9 and TRBJ1-1 gives the full variable domain: DSGVTQTPKHLITATGQRVTLRCSPRSGDLSVYWYQQSLDQGLQFLIQYYNGEERAKGNILERFSAQQFPDLHSELNLSSLELGDSALYFCASSAGDSGTEAFFGQGTRLTVV.

The rearrangement links TRBV27 to TRBJ1-5; perhaps TRBD1 as D (5 bases). Germline assignment: CDR1 MNHEY and CDR2 SMNVEV (reference sequence). The germline V and J ends were trimmed by 2 bases and 7 bases, with 9 bases remaining between them. This CDR3 spans 13 amino acids. The CDR3 nucleotides are TGTGCCAGCAGTTTACAGGGATGGCAGCCCCAGCATTTT. Translating it yields CASSLQGWQPQHF.

This clone was seen a few times. The rearrangement joins TRBV2 to TRBJ1-1; D possibly corresponds to TRBD1 (5 bases). V lost 7 bases and J 3 bases, leaving 12 bases between the germline ends. The CDR3 spans 13 residues. From germline, CDR1 is SNHLY and CDR2 FYNNEI. CDR3 loop: CASTALRDTEAFF. The CDR3, as DNA: TGTGCCAGCACCGCACTCAGGGACACTGAAGCTTTCTTT. Full variable domain (missing parts from reference TRBV2 and TRBJ1-1): EPEVTQTPSHQVTQMGQEVILRCVPISNHLYFYWYRQILGQKVEFLVSFYNNEISEKSEIFDDQFSVERPDGSNFTLKIRSTKLEDSAMYFCASTALRDTEAFFGQGTRLTVV.

The CDR3 nucleotides are TGTGCCAGCAGCCCCCGACAGGAAAACACTGAAGCTTTCTTT. It translates to CASSPRQENTEAFF. V gene TRBV7-2 combines with J gene TRBJ1-1, with D perhaps TRBD1 (6 bases). Trimming stripped 5 bases from V and 2 bases from J, with 12 bases between. There are 14 residues in the CDR3. CDR1 and CDR2 from the germline V gene are SGHTA and FQGNSA.

The rearrangement links TRBV5-4 to TRBJ1-2; no clear D gene. This CDR3 is 15 amino acids long. The germline V and J ends were trimmed by 0 bases and 4 bases, with 13 bases remaining between them. Germline CDR1 is SGHNT and CDR2 is YYREEE (reference sequence). CDR3 in amino acids: CASSLEPGQLYGYTF. The DNA of the CDR3 is TGTGCCAGCAGCTTGGAGCCAGGTCAACTCTATGGCTACACCTTC.

The gene calls are TRBV5-1 and TRBJ1-2; 8 bases map to TRBD1. Germline values: CDR1 SGHRS, CDR2 YFSETQ. Trimming at V came to 4 bases and at J to 4 bases, leaving 12 bases not matched to a gene. The CDR3 runs to 16 residues. CDR3 loop: CASSVDGQGNVYGYTF. The CDR3 coding sequence is TGCGCCAGCAGCGTGGATGGACAGGGAAACGTCTATGGCTACACCTTC.

V gene TRBV29-1 combines with J gene TRBJ2-7, with 9 bases identical to TRBD2. The CDR3 runs 15 residues. V lost 0 bases to trimming and J lost 4 bases; unmatched junction nucleotides: 7. CDR1 and CDR2 from the germline V gene are SQVTM and ANQGSEA. The DNA of the CDR3 is TGCAGCGTTGAAGATCAGGGGACTAGCAGATACGAGCAGTACTTC. Amino acid sequence: CSVEDQGTSRYEQYF.

This clone was seen once. J is TRBJ2-1 and V is TRBV19; D not resolved. Germline V gives CDR1 LNHDA, CDR2 SQIVND (reference sequence). The CDR3 runs 14 residues. Trimming removed 3 bases at V and 3 bases at J, with 9 bases between. This CDR3 is CASSIYVFYNEQFF. As DNA, the CDR3 is TGTGCCAGTAGTATTTATGTCTTCTACAATGAGCAGTTCTTC.

This clone was recorded only once. The J gene is TRBJ2-7, the V gene TRBV7-2, with 10 positions matching TRBD2. Germline trimming cut 4 bases from V and 9 bases from J; bases unmatched to any gene: 9. The CDR3 covers 14 residues. Per germline, CDR1 SGHTA and CDR2 FQGNSA. The CDR3 nucleotides are TGTGCCAGCAGCTCGGGACTAGCGCCCTTGAGGCAGTACTTC. Its protein is CASSSGLAPLRQYF.

This clone was found a few times. The V call is TRBV9, the J call TRBJ2-5; a weak D match, TRBD2 (6 bases). CDR3 length: 15 residues. The germline V gene encodes CDR1 SGDLS and CDR2 YYNGEE. V was cut by 2 bases and J by 2 bases, with 13 bases left in between. Here the CDR3 DNA reads TGTGCCAGCAGCGTTTTTGCGGGGCTACAAGAGACCCAGTACTTC. Amino acids: CASSVFAGLQETQYF.

The rearrangement uses TRBV6-4 and TRBJ2-3; tentative D call: TRBD2 (6 bases). The CDR3 totals 16 residues. Germline V CDR1 and CDR2: MRHNA, SNTAGT. V was trimmed by 0 bases and J by 3 bases, leaving 13 bases between them. This CDR3 is CASSDSRAGHTDTQYF. For the CDR3, the DNA is TGTGCCAGCAGTGACTCGAGAGCGGGTCATACAGATACGCAGTATTTT.

The J gene is TRBJ2-1, the V gene TRBV29-1, with 7 bases that match TRBD1. Looked up from germline, CDR1 is SQVTM and CDR2 is ANQGSEA. The CDR3 covers 16 residues. V was pared by 6 bases and J by 3 bases, with 14 bases of the junction left unmatched. The CDR3 DNA follows: TGCAGCGTCGGGACAGCCGCCGCGCGGGTCTACAATGAGCAGTTCTTC. Amino acid sequence: CSVGTAAARVYNEQFF.

The chain combines TRBV7-3 with TRBJ1-2, with 12 bases matching TRBD1. In germline, CDR1 is SGHTA, CDR2 FQGTGA. Unmatched junction bases numbered 6, after V lost 5 bases and J lost 5 bases. The CDR3 runs to 15 residues. CDR3: CASSPGQGAPYGYTF. CDR3 bases: TGTGCCAGCAGCCCGGGACAGGGGGCCCCTTATGGCTACACCTTC.

The chain couples TRBV6-4 to TRBJ1-2, with a possible D match to TRBD1 (5 bases). The germline CDR1 and CDR2 sequences are MRHNA and SNTAGT. V lost 0 bases and J lost 4, with 9 bases in between. CDR3 length: 14 amino acids. CDR3 amino acids: CASSDSPGGYGYTF. CDR3 nucleotide sequence: TGTGCCAGCAGTGACTCTCCCGGGGGCTATGGCTACACCTTC.

The table lists this clone with a few counts. The chain employs TRBV7-9 and TRBJ2-1; 9 bases agree with TRBD2. The V gene end was trimmed by 4 bases and the J gene end by 6 bases; junction bases not matched to a gene: 10. The CDR3 is made up of 16 amino acids. Looked up from germline, CDR1 is SEHNR and CDR2 is FQNEAQ (reference sequence). CDR3 nucleotides: TGTGCCAGCAGCTCAGGGATCCGACTAGCGGCCAATGAGCAGTTCTTC. It codes for CASSSGIRLAANEQFF.

The chain employs TRBV4-1 and TRBJ2-3; 11 bases agree with TRBD2. This CDR3 contains 21 residues. J was trimmed by 2 bases and V by 0 bases; bases with no gene match: 16. Germline assignment: CDR1 MGHRA and CDR2 YSYEKL. The DNA for the CDR3 is TGCGCCAGCAGCCAAGATATACCTAGCGGGGGGATCCATCGATCCACAGATACGCAGTATTTT. Translating it yields CASSQDIPSGGIHRSTDTQYF.

The rearrangement links TRBV5-1 to TRBJ2-2; weak D call: TRBD2 (6 bases). This CDR3 comprises 15 residues. The ends were cut back, 4 bases at V and 7 bases at J, with 17 bases in the middle. Per the germline V gene, CDR1 is SGHRS and CDR2 is YFSETQ. In DNA, the CDR3 is TGCGCCAGCAGCCTTTACCCGGGGGTGGACGGGGAGCTGTTTTTT. The encoded protein is CASSLYPGVDGELFF.

In DNA, the CDR3 is TGTGCCAGCAGTGAAACGAGCTACGAGCAGTACTTC. Its protein product is CASSETSYEQYF. The genes are TRBV2 and TRBJ2-7; D is unresolved. The length of the CDR3 is 12 residues. Trimming cost V 2 bases and J 3 bases, with 5 bases left between them. The germline CDR1 and CDR2 sequences are SNHLY and FYNNEI.

This clone appeared a single time. The chain carries TRBV19 and TRBJ2-1, with TRBD2 identical over 8 bases. Germline V lookup: CDR1 LNHDA, CDR2 SQIVND (reference sequence). The junction had 6 bases not matched to a gene; V was cut back by 5 bases and J by 3 bases. The CDR3 has 15 amino acids. The CDR3 bases are TGTGCCAGTAGTCTTCTAGCGGGCGGCTACAATGAGCAGTTCTTC. It yields the protein CASSLLAGGYNEQFF.

The rearrangement links TRBV6-6 to TRBJ1-5; tentative D call: TRBD1 (5 bases). V was clipped by 2 bases and J by 4 bases, with 12 bases between them. The germline CDR1 and CDR2 sequences are MNHNY and SVGAGI (reference sequence). The CDR3 spans 15 residues. The CDR3 nucleotides are TGTGCCAGCAGTTACCATGGACAAGGGAATCAGCCCCAGCATTTT. It is translated as CASSYHGQGNQPQHF.

The sample holds one count of this clone. The J gene is TRBJ1-4, the V gene TRBV5-1, with D perhaps matching TRBD1 (6 bases). Per germline, CDR1 SGHRS and CDR2 YFSETQ. V was pared by 4 bases and J by 7 bases, with 20 bases between. The CDR3 length is 16 residues. The CDR3 nucleotides read TGCGCCAGCAGCGACCACACAGGGTTTTACCCTGAAAAACTGTTTTTT. Its translation: CASSDHTGFYPEKLFF.

The chain uses TRBV5-1 and TRBJ1-6; TRBD1 aligns across 10 bases. The CDR3 length is 16 residues. V was clipped by 4 bases and J by 9 bases; unmatched bases: 10. Germline V lookup: CDR1 SGHRS, CDR2 YFSETQ. The CDR3: CASSNDPGTGVSPLHF. The CDR3 nucleotides read TGCGCCAGCAGCAATGACCCCGGGACAGGGGTTTCACCCCTCCACTTT.

The chain carries TRBV19 and TRBJ1-4; D not resolved. CDR1 is LNHDA, CDR2 SQIVND, per germline (reference sequence). V shed 6 bases and J shed 5 bases, with 10 bases lying between them. This CDR3 has 13 amino acids. DNA of the CDR3: TGTGCCAGTAGACGTAACGGGAATGAAAAACTGTTTTTT. Translated, it gives CASRRNGNEKLFF.

The chain links TRBV14 to TRBJ1-4; D call uncertain. The CDR3 runs 15 residues. The ends were cut back, 4 bases at V and 7 bases at J, with 16 bases in the middle. Germline V lookup: CDR1 SGHDN, CDR2 FVKESK. DNA for the CDR3: TGTGCCAGCAGCCTTATAGGAGGGCGACGTGAAAAACTGTTTTTT. It encodes CASSLIGGRREKLFF.

The chain joins TRBV7-2 to TRBJ1-2; the D gene is possibly TRBD1 (5 bases). The CDR3 spans 14 residues. V lost 1 base, J lost 8 bases, and 14 bases lay in between. Germline CDR1 and CDR2: SGHTA and FQGNSA. The CDR3 DNA reads TGTGCCAGCAGCTTAGTCGGCCAGGGAAGGGGCTACACCTTC. Encoded protein: CASSLVGQGRGYTF.